The 21 T cell receptor beta chains in this list originate from one sample, sequenced in a study of yellow fever vaccine responses in identical twins. TCRdb ran MiXCR on the RT-PCR reads and lists one entry per CDR3 protein. The data hold 2,000 to 3,000 distinct CDR3 sequences, with approximately 86% observed a single time. The source was T cells from blood (PBMCs), unsorted or a sorted subset (not recorded which), collected before or after yellow fever vaccination (not recorded which). Source of these receptors: a young woman who received the yellow fever vaccine.

This rearrangement joins TRBV28 to TRBJ2-4, with 9 bases fitting TRBD1. Trimming at V came to 6 bases and at J to 9 bases, leaving 15 bases not matched to a gene. From germline, CDR1 is MDHEN and CDR2 SYDVKM. The CDR3 has 16 amino acids. This CDR3 reads CASSSGTGYKLTIQYF. CDR3 in DNA: TGTGCCAGCAGCTCTGGGACAGGGTATAAGTTGACCATTCAGTACTTC.

The CDR3 sequence: CASSQDLIGYNEQFF. In DNA form, the CDR3 reads TGTGCCAGCAGCCAAGACCTGATCGGCTACAATGAGCAGTTCTTC. The V call is TRBV3-1, the J call TRBJ2-1; no clear D gene. V gave up 0 bases and J gave up 3 bases, with 9 bases separating them. The CDR3 totals 15 residues. Germline lookup yields CDR1 LGHDT and CDR2 YNNKEL (reference sequence).

The chain has TRBV24-1 and TRBJ2-2; D may correspond to TRBD1 or TRBD2 (6 bases each). Germline V gives CDR1 KGHDR, CDR2 SFDVKD. V was clipped by 2 bases and J by 5 bases, with 14 bases between them. CDR3 length: 16 residues. CDR3 DNA: TGTGCCACCAGTGATTCGACAGGAGGGGAGACCGGGGAGCTGTTTTTT. This sequence encodes CATSDSTGGETGELFF.

The chain links TRBV30 to TRBJ2-3; possibly TRBD1 or TRBD2 for D (5 bases each). V was pared by 0 bases and J by 4 bases, with 8 bases between. Germline CDR1 is GTSNPN and CDR2 is SVGIG (reference sequence). The CDR3 runs to 13 residues. CDR3 amino acids: CAWSVLGADTQYF. CDR3 coding DNA: TGTGCCTGGAGTGTGTTGGGGGCAGATACGCAGTATTTT.

V is TRBV5-5 and J is TRBJ2-1; TRBD2 matches 10 bases. Looked up from germline, CDR1 is SGHKS and CDR2 is YYEKEE (reference sequence). V lost 4 bases, J lost 6 bases, and 4 bases stayed unmatched. The CDR3 consists of 14 residues. As DNA, the CDR3 is TGTGCCAGCAGCGAGTCTAGCGGGAGCAATGAGCAGTTCTTC. It translates to CASSESSGSNEQFF.

This clonotype was detected once. This rearrangement joins TRBV11-3 to TRBJ2-7, with 8 bases matching TRBD2. The CDR3 sequence is 14 residues long. V trimming: 5 bases; J trimming: 4 bases; junction bases outside the gene matches: 7. The V gene's germline CDR1 is SGHNT and CDR2 YENEEA. CDR3: CASSQRTSPYEQYF. Written as DNA, the CDR3 is TGTGCCAGCAGCCAGAGGACTAGCCCGTACGAGCAGTACTTC.

The chain combines TRBV15 with TRBJ2-1, with 8 bases lining up with TRBD2. The CDR3 has 15 amino acids. Germline trimming cut 0 bases from V and 12 bases from J; bases unmatched to any gene: 10. Germline V gives CDR1 LNHNV, CDR2 YYDKDF (reference sequence). The chain's CDR3 is CATSRDREGSEVQFF. The CDR3 DNA sequence: TGTGCCACCAGCAGAGATCGGGAGGGTAGTGAGGTGCAGTTCTTC.

The rearrangement joins TRBV20-1 to TRBJ2-7; 8 bases match TRBD1. This CDR3 comprises 14 residues. J was trimmed by 0 bases and V by 6 bases; bases with no gene match: 7. Germline V lookup: CDR1 DFQATT, CDR2 SNEGSKA (reference sequence). The CDR3 region is CSAPWDRNSYEQYF. DNA for the CDR3: TGCAGTGCCCCTTGGGACAGGAACTCCTACGAGCAGTACTTC.

The chain couples TRBV11-1 to TRBJ1-1, with D perhaps matching TRBD1 (5 bases). V was shortened by 6 bases and J by 1 base, with 9 bases between the two germline ends. Germline values: CDR1 SGHAT, CDR2 FQDESV (reference sequence). This CDR3 comprises 13 residues. The CDR3 spells CASRSQANTEAFF. The CDR3 DNA follows: TGTGCCAGCAGATCACAGGCGAACACTGAAGCTTTCTTT.

V and J are TRBV7-6 and TRBJ2-1, with a weak D call TRBD2 (5 bases). Per the germline V gene, CDR1 is SGHVS and CDR2 is FNYEAQ. The CDR3 length is 14 residues. V lost 8 bases, J lost 5 bases, and 16 bases lay in between. The CDR3 nucleotides are TGTGCCAGCCAAACTAGGACCCACGACAATGAGCAGTTCTTC. Its translation is CASQTRTHDNEQFF.

The chain links TRBV23-1 to TRBJ2-5; D not certain. TRBV23-1 qualifies as an ORF whose function is uncertain. The V gene lost 0 bases and the J gene lost 2 bases, with 7 bases spanning the gap. The CDR3 consists of 14 residues. The CDR3 here is CASSQSQQQETQYF. CDR3 nucleotide sequence: TGCGCCAGCAGTCAATCGCAGCAGCAAGAGACCCAGTACTTC.

CDR3 sequence reads: CASSLIEEQFF. CDR3 DNA: TGTGCCAGCAGCTTGATTGAGGAGCAGTTCTTC. The genes are TRBV11-2 and TRBJ2-1; no reliable D call. The CDR3 consists of 11 residues. Germline V gives CDR1 SGHAT, CDR2 FQNNGV. Trimming removed 3 bases at V and 10 bases at J, with 7 bases between.

This clonotype was recorded only once. The rearrangement links TRBV29-1 to TRBJ1-2; no reliable D call. The CDR3 contains 14 residues. V was cut by 3 bases and J by 0 bases, with 11 bases left in between. From germline, CDR1 is SQVTM and CDR2 ANQGSEA. The DNA of the CDR3 is TGCAGCGTTGATTTGGCACTGTCTAACTATGGCTACACCTTC. This sequence encodes CSVDLALSNYGYTF.

The chain recombines TRBV7-9 with TRBJ1-1, with D possibly being TRBD1 (6 bases). The V end was cut by 5 bases, the J end by 6 bases, with 25 bases between. Per germline, CDR1 SEHNR and CDR2 FQNEAQ (reference sequence). This CDR3 comprises 17 residues. CDR3: CASSQAGATYYEPEAFF. In nucleotides, the CDR3 is TGTGCCAGCAGCCAGGCAGGGGCGACGTATTATGAGCCTGAAGCTTTCTTT.

The chain joins TRBV12-3 or TRBV12-4 to TRBJ2-2; TRBD1 is a possible D gene (5 bases). The CDR3 runs to 12 residues. V lost 7 bases and J lost 7, with 10 bases in between. In DNA, the CDR3 is TGTGCCAGCAAGGGAACAGGCGGGGAGCTGTTTTTT. It specifies CASKGTGGELFF.

In DNA form, the CDR3 reads TGTGCCAGCAGCTTAGGGCCGGGACAGGGGTATGGCTACACCTTC. It codes for CASSLGPGQGYGYTF. The chain uses TRBV11-3 and TRBJ1-2, with 10 bases aligning to TRBD1. Looked up from germline, CDR1 is SGHNT and CDR2 is YENEEA. The CDR3 is made up of 15 amino acids. V was clipped by 1 base and J by 5 bases; unmatched bases: 4.

The V call is TRBV11-1, the J call TRBJ2-1; 8 bases line up with TRBD2. Per the germline V gene, CDR1 is SGHAT and CDR2 is FQDESV (reference sequence). CDR3 length equals 16 residues. Trimming removed 1 base from V and 7 bases from J; junction bases left unmatched: 9. In DNA, the CDR3 is TGTGCCAGCAGCTTAGTCGACGCGGGGGGAGGAAATGAGCAGTTCTTC. Amino acid sequence: CASSLVDAGGGNEQFF. The entire variable domain, with the rest obtained from reference TRBV11-1 and TRBJ2-1, is as follows: EAEVAQSPRYKITEKSQAVAFWCDPISGHATLYWYRQILGQGPELLVQFQDESVVDDSQLPKDRFSAERLKGVDSTLKIQPAELGDSAMYLCASSLVDAGGGNEQFFGPGTRLTVL.

The rearrangement uses TRBV11-1 and TRBJ2-3; 10 positions match TRBD2. CDR1 is SGHAT and CDR2 is FQDESV in the germline V gene (reference sequence). J was trimmed by 3 bases and V by 0 bases; bases with no gene match: 3. The CDR3 is 16 amino acids. The CDR3 loop reads CASSLATSGVTDTQYF. The CDR3 DNA follows: TGTGCCAGCAGCTTAGCTACTAGCGGGGTGACAGATACGCAGTATTTT.

This clonotype occurred a few times. This chain uses TRBV15 with TRBJ2-1, with a weak D call TRBD1 (6 bases). The length of the CDR3 is 17 residues. V was cut by 0 bases and J by 5 bases, with 17 bases left in between. The germline V gene encodes CDR1 LNHNV and CDR2 YYDKDF (reference sequence). This CDR3 reads CATSRDSFGQQNNEQFF. CDR3 nucleotides: TGTGCCACCAGCAGAGATTCTTTCGGACAGCAAAACAATGAGCAGTTCTTC.

This chain joins TRBV18 and TRBJ2-1; D remains ambiguous. CDR3 size: 13 residues. Germline assignment: CDR1 KGHSH and CDR2 LQKENI. Trimming shortened V by 0 bases and J by 8 bases, and 8 bases separated the two germline ends. CDR3 sequence (DNA): TGTGCCAGCTCACCACCCGATTTGGATGAGCAGTTCTTC. Translating gives CASSPPDLDEQFF.

The V call is TRBV29-1, the J call TRBJ2-7; TRBD2 is a possible D gene (5 bases). Trimming stripped 4 bases from V and 5 bases from J, with 9 bases between. The CDR3 runs to 11 residues. CDR1 and CDR2 from the germline V gene are SQVTM and ANQGSEA. CDR3 sequence: CSVVLANEQYF. The CDR3 region has the DNA TGCAGCGTTGTCCTAGCCAACGAGCAGTACTTC.